This is a list of T cell receptor beta chains from one sample in a study of blood T cell repertoires in COVID-19. Method: immunoSEQ multiplex PCR; TCRdb's copy keeps in-frame clones and lacks some. In the table there are 140,000 to 150,000 clones, about 86% of which are singletons. Sample: peripheral blood. These receptors were collected from a woman in her fifties or sixties with active or convalescent COVID-19. The CDR3 runs from the conserved cysteine through the conserved F or W. D genes are given only for firm matches. Clone sizes are given selectively: once, few, many, or a class where the clone is expanded.

D gene: -; J gene: TRBJ1-1; V gene: TRBV18; clone size: -; CDR3 DNA: TGTGCCAGCTCACCACCGGGGCAGAGTTTGACGGAAGCTTTCTTT; CDR3 protein: CASSPPGQSLTEAFF
D gene: -; J gene: TRBJ2-3; V gene: TRBV7-8; clone size: -; CDR3 DNA: TGTGCCAGCAGCTCCCCGGGGACACCAGATACGCAGTATTTT; CDR3 protein: CASSSPGTPDTQYF
D gene: -; J gene: TRBJ2-3; V gene: TRBV14; clone size: -; CDR3 DNA: TGTGCCAGCAGCCATTACTTAGGGGCAGCAGATACGCAGTATTTT; CDR3 protein: CASSHYLGAADTQYF
D gene: -; J gene: TRBJ1-5; V gene: TRBV19; clone size: -; CDR3 DNA: TGTGCCAGTAGTATGAATTGGGAGGGGTTTCAGCCCCAGCATTTT; CDR3 protein: CASSMNWEGFQPQHF
D gene: TRBD1; J gene: TRBJ1-6; V gene: TRBV5-1; clone size: -; CDR3 DNA: TGCGCCAGCAGCTTGGGTGCCGGGACAGGGTCACCTTCTCCCCTCCACTTT; CDR3 protein: CASSLGAGTGSPSPLHF
D gene: -; J gene: TRBJ2-5; V gene: TRBV5-6; clone size: -; CDR3 DNA: TGTGCCAGCAGGCTGGGGGTTAGCGGTATTGGGACCCAGTACTTC; CDR3 protein: CASRLGVSGIGTQYF
D gene: -; J gene: TRBJ1-5; V gene: TRBV6-5; clone size: -; CDR3 DNA: TGTGCCAGCTTAGGGGGTAACAATCAGCCCCAGCATTTT; CDR3 protein: CASLGGNNQPQHF
D gene: TRBD1; J gene: TRBJ1-2; V gene: TRBV5-4; clone size: -; CDR3 DNA: TGTGCCAGCACCATTAAGGGACAGGTCTATGGCTACACCTTC; CDR3 protein: CASTIKGQVYGYTF
D gene: TRBD1; J gene: TRBJ2-7; V gene: TRBV3-1/TRBV3-2; clone size: -; CDR3 DNA: TGTGCCAGCAGCCAATGGTTGGGACAGGATCTTTACGAGCAGTACTTC; CDR3 protein: CASSQWLGQDLYEQYF
D gene: TRBD2; J gene: TRBJ2-5; V gene: TRBV7-9; clone size: -; CDR3 DNA: TGTGCCAGCAGCTTATTTCCCCCTAGCGGGGGGGCGGGAGAGACCCAGTACTTC; CDR3 protein: CASSLFPPSGGAGETQYF
D gene: TRBD2; J gene: TRBJ2-3; V gene: TRBV7-3; clone size: -; CDR3 DNA: TGTGCCAGCACCGCCGGGGCGGGGGGTAGCACAGATACGCAGTATTTT; CDR3 protein: CASTAGAGGSTDTQYF
D gene: TRBD1; J gene: TRBJ1-2; V gene: TRBV13; clone size: -; CDR3 DNA: TGTGCCAGCAGCTTAGGGGAGACAGGGAACTATGGCTACACCTTC; CDR3 protein: CASSLGETGNYGYTF
D gene: TRBD1; J gene: TRBJ1-6; V gene: TRBV19; clone size: -; CDR3 DNA: TGTGCCAGTAGTCCCGGGACAGGATATAATTCACCCCTCCACTTT; CDR3 protein: CASSPGTGYNSPLHF
D gene: TRBD2; J gene: TRBJ2-7; V gene: TRBV9; clone size: -; CDR3 DNA: TGTGCCAGCAGCGTAGGGGGAGGGGTCTACGAGCAGTACTTC; CDR3 protein: CASSVGGGVYEQYF
D gene: -; J gene: TRBJ1-5; V gene: TRBV9; clone size: -; CDR3 DNA: TGTGCCAGCAGCCAAGACAGTTATAGCAATCAGCCCCAGCATTTT; CDR3 protein: CASSQDSYSNQPQHF
D gene: -; J gene: TRBJ2-1; V gene: TRBV6-5; clone size: -; CDR3 DNA: TGTGCCAGCAGTTGGAGGGGATTAAGGAATGAGCAGTTCTTC; CDR3 protein: CASSWRGLRNEQFF
D gene: -; J gene: TRBJ1-3; V gene: TRBV3-1/TRBV3-2; clone size: once; CDR3 DNA: TGTGCCAGCAGCCCCCGAGAGTCTGGAAACACCATATATTTT; CDR3 protein: CASSPRESGNTIYF
D gene: -; J gene: TRBJ1-1; V gene: TRBV18; clone size: -; CDR3 DNA: TGTGCCAGCTCCTCAGGGGACACTGAAGCTTTCTTT; CDR3 protein: CASSSGDTEAFF
D gene: TRBD2; J gene: TRBJ2-1; V gene: TRBV2; clone size: -; CDR3 DNA: TGTGCCAGCAGTCAAAGAACCGCACTAGCGGGGGGGTTAGGCTCCTACAATGAGCAGTTCTTC; CDR3 protein: CASSQRTALAGGLGSYNEQFF
D gene: TRBD1; J gene: TRBJ1-1; V gene: TRBV27; clone size: -; CDR3 DNA: TGTGCCAGCAGAACAGGGGGCCTGGGGACTGAAGCTTTCTTT; CDR3 protein: CASRTGGLGTEAFF
D gene: -; J gene: TRBJ2-2; V gene: TRBV6-5; clone size: -; CDR3 DNA: TGTGCCAGCATCTCCCGTTCGAACACCGGGGAGCTGTTTTTT; CDR3 protein: CASISRSNTGELFF
D gene: TRBD2; J gene: TRBJ2-1; V gene: TRBV6-2/TRBV6-3; clone size: -; CDR3 DNA: TGTGCCAGCAGTTACGGACTAGCGGGGAGGGGGTACAATGAGCAGTTCTTC; CDR3 protein: CASSYGLAGRGYNEQFF
D gene: TRBD1; J gene: TRBJ1-2; V gene: TRBV28; clone size: few; CDR3 DNA: TGTGCCAGCAGGACAGGGTTTTCGTATGGCTACACCTTC; CDR3 protein: CASRTGFSYGYTF
D gene: -; J gene: TRBJ2-5; V gene: TRBV19; clone size: few; CDR3 DNA: TGTGCCAGTAGTACGACCCATTTCTCGCGGTCGGAGACCCAGTACTTC; CDR3 protein: CASSTTHFSRSETQYF
D gene: -; J gene: TRBJ1-1; V gene: TRBV5-6; clone size: -; CDR3 DNA: TGTGCCAGCAGCTTGGCTTGGGGGCGGGACACTGAAGCTTTCTTT; CDR3 protein: CASSLAWGRDTEAFF
D gene: -; J gene: TRBJ1-1; V gene: TRBV21-1; clone size: -; CDR3 DNA: TGTGCCAGCAGCAAGCCGGGGGACACTGAAGCTTTCTTT; CDR3 protein: CASSKPGDTEAFF
D gene: -; J gene: TRBJ1-1; V gene: TRBV19; clone size: -; CDR3 DNA: TGTGCCAGTAGTACACAGGTTATGAACACTGAAGCTTTCTTT; CDR3 protein: CASSTQVMNTEAFF
D gene: -; J gene: TRBJ1-2; V gene: TRBV21-1; clone size: -; CDR3 DNA: TGTGCCAGCAGCAAAGAGCACAGGGAGGGAGGGGCAGGGTCTGGCTACACCTTC; CDR3 protein: CASSKEHREGGAGSGYTF
D gene: -; J gene: TRBJ1-2; V gene: TRBV24-1; clone size: -; CDR3 DNA: TGTGCCACCAGTGATTCGGGGTATGGCTACACCTTC; CDR3 protein: CATSDSGYGYTF
D gene: -; J gene: TRBJ2-4; V gene: TRBV6-4; clone size: -; CDR3 DNA: TGTGCCAGCAGTGACTCTTTAGGGGGCAAAAACATTCAGTACTTC; CDR3 protein: CASSDSLGGKNIQYF
D gene: TRBD2; J gene: TRBJ2-5; V gene: TRBV28; clone size: -; CDR3 DNA: TGTGCCAGCAGTTTAGGGACTAGCGGGAGAAGGGACCAGTACTTC; CDR3 protein: CASSLGTSGRRDQYF
D gene: TRBD2; J gene: TRBJ2-1; V gene: TRBV3-1/TRBV3-2; clone size: once; CDR3 DNA: TGTGCCAGCAGCGCCCGGGCGGGAGGCACCTACAATGAGCAGTTCTTC; CDR3 protein: CASSARAGGTYNEQFF
D gene: TRBD1; J gene: TRBJ1-1; V gene: TRBV6-2/TRBV6-3; clone size: -; CDR3 DNA: TGTGCCAGCAGTCTTGGACAGGGGGGAGCTTTCTTT; CDR3 protein: CASSLGQGGAFF
D gene: -; J gene: TRBJ2-3; V gene: TRBV11-1; clone size: once; CDR3 DNA: TGTGCCAGCAGCTTAGGTACCCTCCAGAGCACAGATACGCAGTATTTT; CDR3 protein: CASSLGTLQSTDTQYF
D gene: TRBD1; J gene: TRBJ2-7; V gene: TRBV27; clone size: -; CDR3 DNA: TGTGCCAGCAGTTTAGGACAGGGGGCCTACGAGCAGTACTTC; CDR3 protein: CASSLGQGAYEQYF
D gene: -; J gene: TRBJ1-2; V gene: TRBV14; clone size: -; CDR3 DNA: TGTGCCAGCAGCCAAGGGACACACCTCTATGGCTACACCTTC; CDR3 protein: CASSQGTHLYGYTF
D gene: -; J gene: TRBJ1-1; V gene: TRBV19; clone size: -; CDR3 DNA: TGTGCCAGTAGTATAGGTACAGGGAGAGGCACTGAAGCTTTCTTT; CDR3 protein: CASSIGTGRGTEAFF
D gene: -; J gene: TRBJ1-1; V gene: TRBV19; clone size: -; CDR3 DNA: TGTGCCAGTAGTAGCCCCCGGGGGGAGGGGAATCTTGAAGCTTTCTTT; CDR3 protein: CASSSPRGEGNLEAFF
D gene: TRBD1; J gene: TRBJ1-1; V gene: TRBV27; clone size: -; CDR3 DNA: TGTGCCAGCAGTCTCTCACGAACAGGGGGCAACACTGAAGCTTTCTTT; CDR3 protein: CASSLSRTGGNTEAFF
D gene: TRBD1; J gene: TRBJ1-2; V gene: TRBV19; clone size: -; CDR3 DNA: TGTGCCAGTGGGGGGACAGGGATGCAAGGCTACACCTTC; CDR3 protein: CASGGTGMQGYTF
D gene: TRBD2; J gene: TRBJ2-1; V gene: TRBV6-4; clone size: -; CDR3 DNA: TGTGCCAGCAGTGAATATTCTGGGACTAGCGGGATCAATGAGCAGTTCTTC; CDR3 protein: CASSEYSGTSGINEQFF
D gene: -; J gene: TRBJ1-1; V gene: TRBV19; clone size: once; CDR3 DNA: TGTGCCAGTAGTATAGTCTATACGGGGTTTACTGAAGCTTTCTTT; CDR3 protein: CASSIVYTGFTEAFF
D gene: TRBD1; J gene: TRBJ1-2; V gene: TRBV30; clone size: -; CDR3 DNA: TGTGCCTCCAGCGGACAGGCCAGCAACTATGGCTACACCTTC; CDR3 protein: CASSGQASNYGYTF
D gene: TRBD1; J gene: TRBJ1-1; V gene: TRBV7-3; clone size: -; CDR3 DNA: TGTGCCAGCAGCCTTATGGGGACAGGGGGGACTGAAGCTTTCTTT; CDR3 protein: CASSLMGTGGTEAFF
D gene: -; J gene: TRBJ1-1; V gene: TRBV6-5; clone size: -; CDR3 DNA: TGTGCCACATACAGGGAGATGAACACTGAAGCTTTCTTT; CDR3 protein: CATYREMNTEAFF